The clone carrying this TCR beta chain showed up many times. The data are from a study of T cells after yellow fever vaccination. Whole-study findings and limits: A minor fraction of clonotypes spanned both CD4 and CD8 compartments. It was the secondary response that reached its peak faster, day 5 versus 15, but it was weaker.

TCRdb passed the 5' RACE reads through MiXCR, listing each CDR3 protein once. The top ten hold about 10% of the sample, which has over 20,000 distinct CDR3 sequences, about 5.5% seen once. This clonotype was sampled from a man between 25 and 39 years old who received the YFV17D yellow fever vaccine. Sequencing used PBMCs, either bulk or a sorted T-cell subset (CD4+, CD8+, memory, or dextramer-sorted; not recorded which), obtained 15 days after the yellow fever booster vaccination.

CDR3: CASSLLTFNEQFF. In DNA form, the CDR3 reads TGTGCCAGCAGTTTACTAACGTTCAATGAGCAGTTCTTC. The chain joins TRBV12-3 or TRBV12-4 to TRBJ2-1, with D unclear. The CDR3 is made up of 13 amino acids. The V gene lost 2 bases and the J gene lost 6 bases, with 8 bases spanning the gap.